The 17 T cell receptor beta chains below come from one sample, sequenced in a study of early T cells in non-severe SARS-CoV-2 infection. Each CDR3 protein gets one entry after TCRdb re-called the 5' RACE reads with MiXCR. The data show some 87,000 distinct CDR3 sequences, approximately 13% seen once. Source material: whole blood. These TCRs come from an adult who was a healthcare worker with PCR-confirmed SARS-CoV-2 infection or an uninfected control (not recorded which).

The chain is built from TRBV11-1 and TRBJ1-2; D remains unclear. CDR1 and CDR2 from the germline V gene are SGHAT and FQDESV (reference sequence). CDR3 length: 14 amino acids. With 5 bases removed from V and 1 base from J, the gap between germline ends came to 11 bases. The CDR3 DNA reads TGTGCCAGCAGCCCAAGGGAAGTTAACTATGGCTACACCTTC. Its translation is CASSPREVNYGYTF. Drawing the rest from reference TRBV11-1 and TRBJ1-2, the complete variable domain is EAEVAQSPRYKITEKSQAVAFWCDPISGHATLYWYRQILGQGPELLVQFQDESVVDDSQLPKDRFSAERLKGVDSTLKIQPAELGDSAMYLCASSPREVNYGYTFGSGTRLTVV.

This clonotype was detected ten times or more. This chain connects TRBV10-3 to TRBJ2-7, with TRBD1 matching 10 bases. CDR1 is ENHRY, CDR2 SYGVKD, per germline. V was clipped by 6 bases and J by 3 bases; unmatched bases: 5. The CDR3 is 14 amino acids. The CDR3 nucleotides read TGTGCCATCAGCCCGGGACAGGGGTTCTACGAGCAGTACTTC. Translated, it gives CAISPGQGFYEQYF.

This chain uses TRBV2 with TRBJ2-1; D is unclear. Germline CDR1 reads SNHLY; CDR2 reads FYNNEI. Trimming pared 7 bases from V and 2 bases from J, leaving 15 bases between. The CDR3 runs 15 residues. The CDR3 sequence: CASKETQMTYNEQFF. CDR3 nucleotide sequence: TGTGCCAGCAAGGAGACACAAATGACCTACAATGAGCAGTTCTTC.

This clonotype was seen many times. The CDR3, as DNA: TGCAGCGTTGGGGCAGGGGAAAGGTACGAGCAGTACTTC. Its protein is CSVGAGERYEQYF. The V and J genes are TRBV29-1 and TRBJ2-7; D possibly corresponds to TRBD1 (6 bases). Germline loops: CDR1 SQVTM, CDR2 ANQGSEA. Between the trimmed V and J ends, which lost 4 bases and 4 bases, there was a span of 14 bases. CDR3 size: 13 residues.

This clonotype was picked up many times. The chain joins TRBV20-1 to TRBJ2-3; 13 bases map to TRBD2. CDR3 length equals 15 residues. Germline trimming cut 5 bases from V and 6 bases from J; bases unmatched to any gene: 8. Germline CDR1 DFQATT, CDR2 SNEGSKA (reference sequence). The CDR3 reads CSAARLAGGRDTQYF. In DNA, the CDR3 is TGCAGTGCTGCTCGACTAGCGGGGGGTCGTGATACGCAGTATTTT.

The CDR3 loop reads CASSDTPSGGTGELFF. The CDR3 region has the DNA TGTGCCAGCAGTGATACCCCTAGCGGGGGGACCGGGGAGCTGTTTTTT. The rearrangement uses TRBV2 and TRBJ2-2; TRBD2 matches at 11 bases. Germline CDR1 reads SNHLY; CDR2 reads FYNNEI. This CDR3 has 16 amino acids. V shed 3 bases and J 5 bases; nucleotides not matched to a gene: 5.

The V call is TRBV9, the J call TRBJ1-2; weak D call: TRBD1 (5 bases). Germline V lookup: CDR1 SGDLS, CDR2 YYNGEE. Trimming shortened V by 3 bases and J by 8 bases, and 20 bases separated the two germline ends. The CDR3 runs 15 residues. CDR3 coding DNA: TGTGCCAGCAGCGGAATTAGACAGTTTAAATACGGCTACACCTTC. Its translation is CASSGIRQFKYGYTF.

This clonotype was seen only a few times. The gene calls are TRBV11-2 and TRBJ2-1; 8 bases match TRBD1. CDR1 SGHAT and CDR2 FQNNGV come from the germline V gene. The V gene end was trimmed by 6 bases and the J gene end by 4 bases; junction bases not matched to a gene: 11. The CDR3 is 16 residues long. Here the CDR3 DNA reads TGTGCCAGCAGTCCTAACAGGGGGAAGAGATACAATGAGCAGTTCTTC. Protein product: CASSPNRGKRYNEQFF.

In this sample, this clonotype turned up a few times. The J gene is TRBJ1-4, the V gene TRBV20-1; the D is unclear. CDR1 and CDR2 (germline): DFQATT, SNEGSKA (reference sequence). This CDR3 has 15 residues. V gave up 5 bases and J gave up 1 base, with 14 bases separating them. The CDR3 DNA reads TGCAGTGCTCAGAAGGGTTGGGGAACTAATGAAAAACTGTTTTTT. It specifies CSAQKGWGTNEKLFF.

The V call is TRBV30, the J call TRBJ1-3; a possible D gene is TRBD1 (5 bases). The CDR3 extends over 17 amino acids. Germline V CDR1 and CDR2: GTSNPN, SVGIG (reference sequence). The V end lost 5 bases, the J end lost 6 bases, and 26 bases lay between the germline ends. CDR3: CAWGRAVAGGGKNTIYF. In DNA form, the CDR3 reads TGTGCCTGGGGACGGGCCGTCGCCGGCGGGGGTAAAAACACCATATATTTT.

In this sample, this clonotype turned up a few times. The chain links TRBV7-6 to TRBJ2-6, with no clear D. The V gene's germline CDR1 is SGHVS and CDR2 FNYEAQ. Trimming removed 1 base at V and 2 bases at J, with 6 bases between. The CDR3 is made up of 15 amino acids. The CDR3 reads CASSLGEAGANVLTF. CDR3 DNA: TGTGCCAGCAGCTTAGGGGAAGCTGGGGCCAACGTCCTGACTTTC.

This clonotype has a count of ten or more. The chain is built from TRBV10-1 and TRBJ2-3, with D perhaps matching TRBD2 (5 bases). CDR1 and CDR2 from the germline V gene are WNHNN and SYGVQD (reference sequence). With 4 bases removed from V and 8 bases from J, the gap between germline ends came to 13 bases. The CDR3 loop spans 13 amino acids. DNA of the CDR3: TGCGCCAGCAGTGGGACTGCACTGGGTACGCAGTATTTT. Translated, it gives CASSGTALGTQYF.

The chain recombines TRBV5-6 with TRBJ1-5, with 10 bases identical to TRBD1. CDR1 is SGHDT, CDR2 YYEEEE, per germline. J gave up 3 bases and V 1 base, and 10 bases lay outside the gene matches. The CDR3 runs to 18 residues. In DNA form, the CDR3 reads TGTGCCAGCAGCTTGATAAGGGGGACAGGGGTCATCAATCAGCCCCAGCATTTT. It encodes CASSLIRGTGVINQPQHF. Filled out from reference TRBV5-6 and TRBJ1-5, the complete variable domain reads DAGVTQSPTHLIKTRGQQVTLRCSPKSGHDTVSWYQQALGQGPQFIFQYYEEEERQRGNFPDRFSGHQFPNYSSELNVNALLLGDSALYLCASSLIRGTGVINQPQHFGDGTRLSIL.

This clonotype was observed many times. V is TRBV10-2 and J is TRBJ2-2; unclear D gene. Germline CDR1 reads WSHSY; CDR2 reads SAAADI. V lost 7 bases, J lost 5 bases, and 11 bases lay in between. The CDR3 consists of 13 residues. The CDR3 sequence is CASKARETGELFF. The CDR3 nucleotides are TGCGCCAGCAAGGCGCGTGAAACCGGGGAGCTGTTTTTT.

The sample holds a few counts of this clonotype. The chain couples TRBV19 to TRBJ1-2, with D unresolved. V lost 4 bases and J 4 bases, leaving 10 bases between the germline ends. The CDR3 extends over 13 amino acids. The V gene's germline CDR1 is LNHDA and CDR2 SQIVND (reference sequence). CDR3 sequence (DNA): TGTGCCAGTAGTACCAGTTGGAGCTATGGCTACACCTTC. This sequence encodes CASSTSWSYGYTF.

In its sample, this clonotype was seen many times. The V and J genes are TRBV20-1 and TRBJ1-6; tentatively, D is TRBD1 (5 bases). Germline values: CDR1 DFQATT, CDR2 SNEGSKA (reference sequence). This CDR3 comprises 13 residues. Between the trimmed V and J ends, which lost 5 bases and 7 bases, there was a span of 12 bases. DNA for the CDR3: TGCAGTGCTTCCCGGGGCGGGAATTCACCCCTCCACTTT. Translating gives CSASRGGNSPLHF.

The chain has TRBV29-1 and TRBJ2-7; 10 bases are shared with TRBD1. CDR1 is SQVTM and CDR2 is ANQGSEA in the germline V gene. The CDR3 has 18 amino acids. After removal of 3 bases from V and 4 bases from J, the junction contained 18 bases not matched to a gene. This CDR3 reads CSVDIFRQGASGVYEQYF. CDR3 DNA: TGCAGCGTTGATATATTTAGACAGGGGGCGAGCGGTGTTTACGAGCAGTACTTC.